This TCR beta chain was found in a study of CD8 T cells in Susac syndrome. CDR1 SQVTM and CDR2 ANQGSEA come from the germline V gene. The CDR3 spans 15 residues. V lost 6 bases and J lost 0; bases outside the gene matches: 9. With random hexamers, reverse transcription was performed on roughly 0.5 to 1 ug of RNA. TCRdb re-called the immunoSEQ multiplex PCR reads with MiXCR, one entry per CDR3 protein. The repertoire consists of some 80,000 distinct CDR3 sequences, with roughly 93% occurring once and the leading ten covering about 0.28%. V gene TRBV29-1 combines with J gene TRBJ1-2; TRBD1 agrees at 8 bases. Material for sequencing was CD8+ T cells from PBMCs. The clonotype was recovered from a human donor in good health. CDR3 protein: CSVGGQDPSNYGYTF. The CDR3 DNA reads TGCAGCGTCGGGGGACAGGACCCCTCTAACTATGGCTACACCTTC.